Listed here are 23 T cell receptor beta chains from one sample, sequenced in a study of blood T cell repertoires in COVID-19. Method: immunoSEQ multiplex PCR; TCRdb's copy keeps in-frame clones and lacks some. The data hold around 230,000 clones, with over 75% observed a single time. Sequencing was carried out using peripheral blood. The receptor set was obtained from a man in his fifties with COVID-19, enrolled during active disease.

The chain recombines TRBV30 with TRBJ1-3; 7 bases match TRBD1. J gave up 4 bases and V 2 bases, and 14 bases lay outside the gene matches. Germline V lookup: CDR1 GTSNPN, CDR2 SVGIG (reference sequence). The CDR3 extends over 17 amino acids. CDR3 sequence (DNA): TGTGCCTGGAGTCCAAGGGAAAAGACAGGGTGGGGAAACACCATATATTTT. This sequence encodes CAWSPREKTGWGNTIYF.

The chain combines TRBV25-1 with TRBJ2-1; 9 nucleotides align to TRBD2. This CDR3 region has 15 residues. Trimming cost V 3 bases and J 8 bases; bases outside gene matches: 8. The germline V gene has CDR1 MGHDK and CDR2 SYGVNS. The CDR3 reads CASSDGRGGLYEQFF. The CDR3 bases are TGTGCCAGCAGTGACGGGCGGGGGGGCCTCTATGAGCAGTTCTTC.

The chain is built from TRBV28 and TRBJ2-7, with D possibly being TRBD1 (7 bases). Between the trimmed V and J ends, which lost 2 bases and 4 bases, there was a span of 12 bases. In germline, CDR1 is MDHEN, CDR2 SYDVKM. The CDR3 sequence is 14 residues long. CDR3 in amino acids: CASSLQGGFYEQYF. CDR3 sequence (DNA): TGTGCCAGCAGTTTACAGGGGGGTTTTTACGAGCAGTACTTC.

This chain links TRBV5-1 with TRBJ2-3; 8 nucleotides agree with TRBD2. Germline V gene data show CDR1 as SGHRS and CDR2 as YFSETQ. The CDR3 sequence is 15 residues long. The junction had 6 bases not matched to a gene; V was cut back by 4 bases and J by 2 bases. The CDR3 nucleotides read TGCGCCAGCAGCCAGCGGGGGTATAACACAGATACGCAGTATTTT. Its protein is CASSQRGYNTDTQYF.

The chain recombines TRBV9 with TRBJ2-3; D perhaps matches TRBD1 (5 bases). V lost 3 bases to trimming and J lost 6 bases, with 11 bases between them. CDR3 length: 13 residues. Germline-derived CDR1 and CDR2 are SGDLS and YYNGEE. The DNA for the CDR3 is TGTGCCAGCAGCGGGGGCCCCCTGGATACGCAGTATTTT. Amino acid sequence: CASSGGPLDTQYF.

The rearrangement uses TRBV7-2 and TRBJ2-1, with a tentative D call TRBD2 (5 bases). V lost 1 base and J lost 8, with 12 bases in between. This CDR3 has 14 residues. Germline CDR1 reads SGHTA; CDR2 reads FQGNSA. The CDR3 DNA is TGTGCCAGCAGCTTAGTAGAACGAGCGGATGAGCAGTTCTTC. Protein sequence: CASSLVERADEQFF.

V and J are TRBV7-2 and TRBJ1-3; D ambiguous. V shed 5 bases and J shed 0 bases, with 14 bases lying between them. Looked up from germline, CDR1 is SGHTA and CDR2 is FQGNSA. The length of the CDR3 is 16 residues. The CDR3 DNA reads TGTGCCAGCAGCCGCGCCGGAGGATCCTCTGGAAACACCATATATTTT. As protein: CASSRAGGSSGNTIYF.

The V call is TRBV7-8, the J call TRBJ2-2, with 9 bases identical to TRBD1. The CDR3 covers 16 residues. Germline V gene data show CDR1 as SGHVS and CDR2 as FQNEAQ. The junction had 8 bases not matched to a gene; V was cut back by 5 bases and J by 4 bases. The CDR3: CASSTGTGSRTGELFF. As DNA, the CDR3 is TGTGCCAGCAGCACCGGGACAGGGTCTCGCACCGGGGAGCTGTTTTTT.

The chain combines TRBV7-9 with TRBJ1-4; 9 nucleotides align to TRBD1. Germline lookup yields CDR1 SEHNR and CDR2 FQNEAQ (reference sequence). V was pared by 1 base and J by 1 base, with 1 base of the junction left unmatched. The CDR3 has 16 amino acids. CDR3 loop: CASSLVGQGTNEKLFF. In DNA, the CDR3 is TGTGCCAGCAGCTTAGTGGGACAGGGAACTAATGAAAAACTGTTTTTT.

The chain couples TRBV28 to TRBJ1-2, with TRBD1 identical over 11 bases. Germline-derived CDR1 and CDR2 are MDHEN and SYDVKM. Germline trimming cut 5 bases from V and 5 bases from J; bases unmatched to any gene: 7. CDR3 size: 15 residues. The CDR3 bases are TGTGCCAGCAGTACACGGACAGGGGGCGTTTATGGCTACACCTTC. It translates to CASSTRTGGVYGYTF.

CDR3 protein: CASSTRQGWTPGELFF. For the CDR3, the DNA is TGTGCCAGCAGCACCCGACAGGGGTGGACACCCGGGGAGCTGTTTTTT. The gene calls are TRBV5-4 and TRBJ2-2, with 8 positions matching TRBD1. Germline assignment: CDR1 SGHNT and CDR2 YYREEE (reference sequence). This CDR3 spans 16 amino acids. V shed 4 bases, J shed 6 bases, and the junction held 11 bases outside the gene matches.

The chain couples TRBV21-1 to TRBJ1-6; the D call TRBD1 from the table was never checked on the DNA. TRBV21-1 is designated a pseudogene. The CDR3 extends over 17 amino acids. CDR3 coding DNA: TGTGCCAGCAGCACTGACCCGGGACAGGGACTCTATTCACCCCTCCACTTT. It specifies CASSTDPGQGLYSPLHF.

V usage is TRBV27 and J usage is TRBJ2-7; 8 nucleotides line up with TRBD1. Germline CDR1 and CDR2: MNHEY and SMNVEV (reference sequence). Trimming removed 4 bases from V and 6 bases from J; junction bases left unmatched: 5. The CDR3 covers 13 residues. The CDR3 sequence is CASSSGQGVEQYF. In DNA, the CDR3 is TGTGCCAGCAGTTCTGGACAGGGCGTCGAGCAGTACTTC.

The chain joins TRBV7-2 to TRBJ2-7, with D hard to call. V lost 2 bases, J lost 3 bases, and 5 bases lay in between. There are 12 residues in the CDR3. CDR1 SGHTA and CDR2 FQGNSA come from the germline V gene. This CDR3 reads CASSLSNYEQYF. The CDR3 nucleotides are TGTGCCAGCAGCTTAAGCAACTACGAGCAGTACTTC.

This chain connects TRBV27 to TRBJ2-7; 7 nucleotides match TRBD2. CDR3 length: 14 amino acids. Per the germline V gene, CDR1 is MNHEY and CDR2 is SMNVEV (reference sequence). J was trimmed by 2 bases and V by 3 bases; bases with no gene match: 4. DNA of the CDR3: TGTGCCAGCAGTTTTGGGGGGGGGACCTACGAGCAGTACTTC. Its translation is CASSFGGGTYEQYF.

The chain carries TRBV27 and TRBJ2-2, with D maybe TRBD1 (5 bases). Trimming cost V 4 bases and J 2 bases, with 14 bases left between them. CDR3 length equals 16 residues. Germline CDR1 MNHEY, CDR2 SMNVEV (reference sequence). This CDR3 is CASSSSRATNTGELFF. CDR3 sequence (DNA): TGTGCCAGCAGTTCTTCCAGGGCTACCAACACCGGGGAGCTGTTTTTT.

The J gene is TRBJ2-7, the V gene TRBV14; D may be TRBD1 (6 bases). Germline V gene lookup returns CDR1 SGHDN and CDR2 FVKESK. The length of the CDR3 is 13 residues. The V end was cut by 8 bases, the J end by 7 bases, with 18 bases between. The CDR3 spells CASSRQRGREQYF. CDR3 DNA: TGTGCCAGCTCACGCCAAAGGGGGAGAGAGCAGTACTTC.

V usage is TRBV6-5 and J usage is TRBJ2-7; a weak D match, TRBD2 (6 bases). Germline loops: CDR1 MNHEY, CDR2 SVGAGI. This CDR3 spans 15 amino acids. Trimming shortened V by 10 bases and J by 2 bases, and 21 bases separated the two germline ends. The CDR3 bases are TGTGCCACCCCCGCGGGGCCAGCGGAGACCTACGAGCAGTACTTC. Its protein product is CATPAGPAETYEQYF.

The chain links TRBV6-2 or TRBV6-3 to TRBJ1-1; tentative D call: TRBD1 (6 bases). Germline CDR1 and CDR2: MNHEY and SVGEGT. The V and J ends lost 2 bases and 1 base respectively, with 11 bases between them. The CDR3 is 15 amino acids. The DNA of the CDR3 is TGTGCCAGCAGTTACCGGAAGGGACAGAACACTGAAGCTTTCTTT. Protein product: CASSYRKGQNTEAFF.

About this clone: The sample contains more than one DNA sequence encoding this CDR3. This sequence joins TRBV10-3 and TRBJ1-5; D call uncertain. The CDR3 has 12 residues. CDR1 and CDR2 (germline): ENHRY, SYGVKD. Trimming removed 5 bases at V and 4 bases at J, with 6 bases between. The CDR3 nucleotides read TGTGCCATCAGTTCCCCGAATCAGCCCCAGCATTTT. It translates to CAISSPNQPQHF.

This CDR3 reads CASTRTGGITEAFF. The DNA for the CDR3 is TGTGCCAGCACCAGGACAGGGGGGATCACTGAAGCTTTCTTT. The gene calls are TRBV5-4 and TRBJ1-1, with TRBD1 matching 10 bases. The J segment lost 4 bases and the V segment lost 6 bases, leaving 6 bases of the junction unmatched. Germline loops: CDR1 SGHNT, CDR2 YYREEE (reference sequence). The CDR3 sequence is 14 residues long. The full variable domain, in which reference TRBV5-4 and TRBJ1-1 provide the parts outside the CDR3, is ETGVTQSPTHLIKTRGQQVTLRCSSQSGHNTVSWYQQALGQGPQFIFQYYREEENGRGNFPPRFSGLQFPNYSSELNVNALELDDSALYLCASTRTGGITEAFFGQGTRLTVV.

The chain has TRBV29-1 and TRBJ2-2; the match to TRBD1 covers 7 bases. The CDR3 consists of 16 residues. Germline V gives CDR1 SQVTM, CDR2 ANQGSEA. V lost 6 bases, J lost 0 bases, and 10 bases stayed unmatched. CDR3 sequence reads: CSVWARQGANTGELFF. The CDR3 bases are TGCAGCGTCTGGGCGAGGCAGGGGGCGAACACCGGGGAGCTGTTTTTT.

This rearrangement joins TRBV28 to TRBJ2-5, with 11 bases matching TRBD2. J was trimmed by 5 bases and V by 9 bases; bases with no gene match: 5. Germline V gene data show CDR1 as MDHEN and CDR2 as SYDVKM. The CDR3 spans 13 residues. This chain's CDR3 is CASSGGARETQYF. The DNA for the CDR3 is TGTGCCAGTAGCGGGGGGGCCCGCGAGACCCAGTACTTC.